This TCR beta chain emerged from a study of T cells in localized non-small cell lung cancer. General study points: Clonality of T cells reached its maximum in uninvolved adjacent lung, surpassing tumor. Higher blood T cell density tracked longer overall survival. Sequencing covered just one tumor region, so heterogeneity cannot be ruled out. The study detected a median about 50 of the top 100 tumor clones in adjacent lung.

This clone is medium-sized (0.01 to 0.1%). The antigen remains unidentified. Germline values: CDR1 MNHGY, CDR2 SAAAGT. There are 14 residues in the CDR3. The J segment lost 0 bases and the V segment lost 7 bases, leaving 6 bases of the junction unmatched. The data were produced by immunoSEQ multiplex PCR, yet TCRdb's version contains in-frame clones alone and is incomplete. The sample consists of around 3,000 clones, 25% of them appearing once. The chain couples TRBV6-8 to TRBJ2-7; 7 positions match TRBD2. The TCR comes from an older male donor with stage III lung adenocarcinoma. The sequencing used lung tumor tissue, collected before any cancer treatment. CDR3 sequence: CASIRLAGSYEQYF. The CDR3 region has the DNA TGTGCCAGCATCAGACTAGCAGGCTCCTACGAGCAGTACTTC.